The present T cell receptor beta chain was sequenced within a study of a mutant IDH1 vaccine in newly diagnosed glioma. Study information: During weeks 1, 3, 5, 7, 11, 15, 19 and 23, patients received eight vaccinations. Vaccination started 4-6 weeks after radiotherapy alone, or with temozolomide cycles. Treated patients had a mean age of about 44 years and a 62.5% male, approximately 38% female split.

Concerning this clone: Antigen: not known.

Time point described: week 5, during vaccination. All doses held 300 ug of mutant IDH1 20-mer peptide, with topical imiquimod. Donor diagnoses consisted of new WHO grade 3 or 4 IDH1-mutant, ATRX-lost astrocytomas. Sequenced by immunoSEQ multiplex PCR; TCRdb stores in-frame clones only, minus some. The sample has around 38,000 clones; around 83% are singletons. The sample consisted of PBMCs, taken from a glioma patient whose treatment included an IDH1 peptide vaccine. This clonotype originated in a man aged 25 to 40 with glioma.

The CDR3 reads CASSLLAGGPEDYEQYF. As DNA, the CDR3 is TGTGCCAGCAGCTTACTAGCGGGAGGGCCGGAGGATTACGAGCAGTACTTC. The chain employs TRBV7-8 and TRBJ2-7, with 12 bases fitting TRBD2. Per the germline V gene, CDR1 is SGHVS and CDR2 is FQNEAQ. The length of the CDR3 is 17 residues. V lost 2 bases and J lost 4; bases outside the gene matches: 9.